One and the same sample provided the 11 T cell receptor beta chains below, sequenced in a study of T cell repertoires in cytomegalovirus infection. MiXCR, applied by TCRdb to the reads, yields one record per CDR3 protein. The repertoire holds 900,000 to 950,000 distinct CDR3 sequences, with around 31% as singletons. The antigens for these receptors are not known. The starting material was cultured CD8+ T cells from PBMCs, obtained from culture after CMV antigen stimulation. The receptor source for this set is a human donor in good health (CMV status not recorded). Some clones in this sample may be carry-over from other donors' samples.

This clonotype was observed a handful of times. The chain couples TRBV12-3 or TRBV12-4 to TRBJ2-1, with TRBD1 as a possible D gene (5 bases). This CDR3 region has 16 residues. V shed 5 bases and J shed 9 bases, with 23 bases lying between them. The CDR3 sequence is CASSDSPPLPECEQFF. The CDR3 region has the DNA TGTGCCAGCAGTGACAGTCCTCCCCTGCCTGAGTGTGAGCAGTTCTTC.

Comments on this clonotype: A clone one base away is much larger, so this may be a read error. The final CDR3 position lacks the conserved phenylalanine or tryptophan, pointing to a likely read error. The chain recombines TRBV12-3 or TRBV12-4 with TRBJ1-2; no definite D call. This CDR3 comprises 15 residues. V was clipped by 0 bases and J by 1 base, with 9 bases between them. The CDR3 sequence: CASSLAGMYNYGYTL. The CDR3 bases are TGTGCCAGCAGTTTAGCCGGGATGTATAACTATGGCTACACCCTC.

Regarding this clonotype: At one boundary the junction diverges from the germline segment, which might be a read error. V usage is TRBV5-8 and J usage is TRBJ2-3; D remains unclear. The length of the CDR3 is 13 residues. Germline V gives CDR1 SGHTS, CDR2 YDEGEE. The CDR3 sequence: CASSLNTLDTRYF. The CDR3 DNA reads TGTGCCAGCAGCCTGAATACCCTCGATACGCGGTATTTT.

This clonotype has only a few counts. CDR3 sequence (DNA): TGTGCCAGCAGCGTCGTTGGGGATGAGCAGTTCTTC. The encoded protein is CASSVVGDEQFF. V and J are TRBV7-9 and TRBJ2-1; D is unclear. The CDR3 is 12 amino acids. CDR1 and CDR2 from the germline V gene are SEHNR and FQNEAQ (reference sequence). V was pared by 5 bases and J by 8 bases, with 10 bases between.

This CDR3 is CASSLVDGLHEQYF. In DNA, the CDR3 is TGTGCCAGCAGCTTAGTGGACGGACTACACGAGCAGTACTTC. V is TRBV7-4 and J is TRBJ2-7, with D perhaps matching TRBD2 (6 bases). The V and J ends lost 1 base and 5 bases respectively, with 12 bases between them. The CDR3 spans 14 residues. Germline CDR1 and CDR2: SGHVT and SQSDAQ. Based on the CDR3 plus reference TRBV7-4 and TRBJ2-7, the full variable domain is GAGVSQSPRYKVAKRGRDVALRCDSISGHVTLYWYRQTLGQGSEVLTYSQSDAQRDKSGRPSGRFSAERPERSVSTLKIQRTEQGDSAVYLCASSLVDGLHEQYFGPGTRLTVT.

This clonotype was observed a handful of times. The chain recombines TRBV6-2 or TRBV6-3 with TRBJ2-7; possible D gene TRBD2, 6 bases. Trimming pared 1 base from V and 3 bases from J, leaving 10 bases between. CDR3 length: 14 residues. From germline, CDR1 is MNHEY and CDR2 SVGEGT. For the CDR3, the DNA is TGTGCCAGCAGTTACTGGGGGGATCGCTACGAGCAGTACTTC. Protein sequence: CASSYWGDRYEQYF.

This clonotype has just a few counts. CDR3 nucleotide sequence: TGTGCCAGCAGCTTCTTACAGGGCAATGAAAAACTGTTTTTT. The encoded protein is CASSFLQGNEKLFF. The rearrangement joins TRBV7-9 to TRBJ1-4; D is possibly TRBD1 (6 bases). Trimming removed 3 bases from V and 5 bases from J, with 10 bases in between. Germline V gene sequence: CDR1 SEHNR, CDR2 FQNEAQ (reference sequence). This CDR3 comprises 14 residues.

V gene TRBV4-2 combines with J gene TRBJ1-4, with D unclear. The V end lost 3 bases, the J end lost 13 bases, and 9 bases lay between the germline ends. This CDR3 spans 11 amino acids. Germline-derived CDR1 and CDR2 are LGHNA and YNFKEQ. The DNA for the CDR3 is TGTGCCAGCAGCCATCCAGGAAGACTGTTTTTT. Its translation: CASSHPGRLFF.

This chain's CDR3 is CASSPGQLLKGEELFF. CDR3 DNA sequence: TGTGCCAGTAGCCCCGGACAGCTATTAAAGGGCGAGGAGCTGTTTTTT. This chain connects TRBV19 to TRBJ2-2, with a weak D call TRBD1 (6 bases). The CDR3 length is 16 residues. V lost 6 bases and J lost 10, with 24 bases in between. Germline CDR1 and CDR2: LNHDA and SQIVND (reference sequence).

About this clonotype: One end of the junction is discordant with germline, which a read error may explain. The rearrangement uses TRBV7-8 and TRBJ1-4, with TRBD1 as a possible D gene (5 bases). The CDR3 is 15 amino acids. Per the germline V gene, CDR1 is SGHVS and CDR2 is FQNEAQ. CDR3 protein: CASSLEQVPNEKPFF. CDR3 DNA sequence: TGTGCCAGCAGCTTAGAACAGGTCCCTAATGAAAAACCGTTTTTT.

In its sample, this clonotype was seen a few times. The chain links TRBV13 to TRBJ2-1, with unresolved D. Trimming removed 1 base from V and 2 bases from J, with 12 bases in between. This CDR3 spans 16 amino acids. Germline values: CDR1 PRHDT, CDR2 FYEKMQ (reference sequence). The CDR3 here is CASSLEGRRPYNEQFF. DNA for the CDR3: TGTGCCAGCAGCTTAGAAGGTAGAAGGCCCTACAATGAGCAGTTCTTC.